Following are 13 T cell receptor beta chains from one sample sequenced in a study of blood T cells in healthy people across ages. Alongside a J-beta primer mix, a sample-barcoded 5' primer served in a second PCR lasting 7 to 11 cycles. TCRdb re-called the 5' RACE reads with MiXCR, one entry per CDR3 protein. The sample records about 670,000 distinct CDR3 sequences, more than 45% being singletons. Sequencing input: blood. The source is a woman older than 75 in good health.

This clonotype was counted many times. This rearrangement joins TRBV14 to TRBJ2-3; 12 bases are shared with TRBD2. Looked up from germline, CDR1 is SGHDN and CDR2 is FVKESK. The CDR3 runs 16 residues. After removal of 4 bases from V and 0 bases from J, the junction contained 2 bases not matched to a gene. CDR3 in DNA: TGTGCCAGCAGCCGACTAGCGGGAGTGAGCACAGATACGCAGTATTTT. Amino acids: CASSRLAGVSTDTQYF. Using reference TRBV14 and TRBJ2-3 for the parts outside the CDR3, the full variable domain is EAGVTQFPSHSVIEKGQTVTLRCDPISGHDNLYWYRRVMGKEIKFLLHFVKESKQDESGMPNNRFLAERTGGTYSTLKVQPAELEDSGVYFCASSRLAGVSTDTQYFGPGTRLTVL.

This clonotype was seen ten or more times. This chain links TRBV14 with TRBJ2-3; 10 nucleotides agree with TRBD2. Trimming cost V 5 bases and J 2 bases; bases outside gene matches: 13. Germline lookup yields CDR1 SGHDN and CDR2 FVKESK. The CDR3 has 18 amino acids. The CDR3 sequence: CASSKSGSSGRHTDTQYF. In nucleotides, the CDR3 is TGTGCCAGCAGCAAAAGTGGTTCTAGCGGGAGACACACAGATACGCAGTATTTT.

At least ten counts were recorded for this clonotype. The genes are TRBV20-1 and TRBJ2-7, with D perhaps given as TRBD1 or TRBD2 (5 bases each). The V and J ends lost 0 bases and 2 bases respectively, with 23 bases between them. In germline, CDR1 is DFQATT, CDR2 SNEGSKA (reference sequence). This CDR3 is built from 18 residues. The CDR3 reads CSARDLGPGQRRTYEQYF. CDR3 coding DNA: TGCAGTGCTAGAGATCTTGGTCCGGGGCAGAGAAGGACCTACGAGCAGTACTTC.

This clonotype turned up a few times. The rearrangement links TRBV7-2 to TRBJ1-5; possible D gene TRBD1, 6 bases. V was trimmed by 3 bases and J by 4 bases, leaving 10 bases between them. Germline lookup yields CDR1 SGHTA and CDR2 FQGNSA. The CDR3 totals 14 residues. CDR3 sequence reads: CASSFRQENQPQHF. The CDR3 bases are TGTGCCAGCAGCTTTCGACAGGAGAATCAGCCCCAGCATTTT.

The chain joins TRBV7-2 to TRBJ1-1, with 7 nucleotides matching TRBD1. The CDR3 length is 14 residues. Germline loops: CDR1 SGHTA, CDR2 FQGNSA. The J segment lost 2 bases and the V segment lost 4 bases, leaving 4 bases of the junction unmatched. This chain's CDR3 is CASSYGTANTEAFF. In DNA, the CDR3 is TGTGCCAGCAGCTACGGGACAGCAAACACTGAAGCTTTCTTT.

This chain uses TRBV6-1 with TRBJ1-1; no clear D gene. CDR1 is MNHNS and CDR2 is SASEGT in the germline V gene. Between the trimmed V and J ends, which lost 7 bases and 4 bases, there was a span of 16 bases. The CDR3 has 14 residues. The CDR3 DNA reads TGTGCCAGCAATAATTACCCCGTCCCCACTGAAGCTTTCTTT. Translating it yields CASNNYPVPTEAFF.

This clonotype was counted at least ten times. The chain couples TRBV4-2 to TRBJ2-3; 7 positions match TRBD1. Trimming took 0 bases from V and 2 from J; bases not matched to a gene: 11. Per the germline V gene, CDR1 is LGHNA and CDR2 is YNFKEQ. This CDR3 spans 18 amino acids. In DNA form, the CDR3 reads TGTGCCAGCAGCCAAGATTCCCGCAGGGGGATGACCACAGATACGCAGTATTTT. Protein sequence: CASSQDSRRGMTTDTQYF.

CDR3 sequence (DNA): TGCGCCAGCAGCTTTCACTCCCCAAACAATGAGCAGTTCTTC. Residues: CASSFHSPNNEQFF. The rearrangement uses TRBV5-1 and TRBJ2-1; D unresolved. V lost 2 bases and J lost 5, with 11 bases in between. The CDR3 extends over 14 amino acids. Germline values: CDR1 SGHRS, CDR2 YFSETQ.

The chain recombines TRBV28 with TRBJ1-5, with D unclear. Germline V lookup: CDR1 MDHEN, CDR2 SYDVKM. The ends were cut back, 7 bases at V and 7 bases at J, with 17 bases in the middle. CDR3 length: 14 amino acids. The CDR3 DNA reads as TGTGCCAGCACCTCCGTCTTAACGTTGCAGCCCCAGCATTTT. The encoded protein is CASTSVLTLQPQHF.

A remark on this clonotype: A read error may explain this, as a much larger clone is one base away. The V call is TRBV29-1, the J call TRBJ2-1; D is tentatively TRBD1 or TRBD2 (5 bases each). Trimming shortened V by 7 bases and J by 2 bases, and 15 bases separated the two germline ends. The CDR3 covers 14 residues. Germline V gene lookup returns CDR1 SQVTM and CDR2 ANQGSEA. This CDR3 reads CSAEGLEAYNEQFF. CDR3 sequence (DNA): TGCAGCGCTGAGGGGTTAGAAGCCTACAATGAGCAGTTCTTC.

This clonotype has just a few counts. V is TRBV5-6 and J is TRBJ1-4; weak D call: TRBD1 (5 bases). This CDR3 comprises 15 residues. Trimming shortened V by 4 bases and J by 2 bases, and 12 bases separated the two germline ends. Germline V gene lookup returns CDR1 SGHDT and CDR2 YYEEEE. The CDR3 DNA follows: TGTGCCAGCAGCGTCACGGGGGTTACTAATGAAAAACTGTTTTTT. Encoded protein: CASSVTGVTNEKLFF.

The rearrangement uses TRBV30 and TRBJ1-4, with 7 bases that match TRBD1. J was trimmed by 4 bases and V by 2 bases; bases with no gene match: 10. CDR3 size: 16 residues. CDR1 GTSNPN and CDR2 SVGIG come from the germline V gene (reference sequence). This chain's CDR3 is CAWSIPRTGYNEKLFF. CDR3 in DNA: TGTGCCTGGAGTATCCCACGGACAGGCTATAATGAAAAACTGTTTTTT.

This clonotype was found many times. The chain has TRBV5-6 and TRBJ2-3; TRBD2 agrees at 10 bases. J lost 8 bases, V lost 0 bases, and 9 bases had no gene match. The CDR3 is 16 residues long. In germline, CDR1 is SGHDT, CDR2 YYEEEE. The CDR3: CASSLGLAGATRTQYF. DNA for the CDR3: TGTGCCAGCAGCTTGGGCCTAGCGGGAGCGACGCGTACGCAGTATTTT.